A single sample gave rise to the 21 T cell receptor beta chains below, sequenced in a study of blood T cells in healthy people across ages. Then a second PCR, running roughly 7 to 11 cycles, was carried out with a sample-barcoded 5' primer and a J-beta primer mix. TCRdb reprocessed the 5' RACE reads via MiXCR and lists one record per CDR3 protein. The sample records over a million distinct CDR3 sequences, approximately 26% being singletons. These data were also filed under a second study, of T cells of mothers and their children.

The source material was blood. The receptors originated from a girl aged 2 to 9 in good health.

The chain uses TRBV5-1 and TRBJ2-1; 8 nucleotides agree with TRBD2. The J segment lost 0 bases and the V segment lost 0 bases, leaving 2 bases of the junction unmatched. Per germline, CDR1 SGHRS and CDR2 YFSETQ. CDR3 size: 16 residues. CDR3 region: CASSLGSGDSYNEQFF. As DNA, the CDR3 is TGCGCCAGCAGCTTGGGTAGCGGGGACTCCTACAATGAGCAGTTCTTC.

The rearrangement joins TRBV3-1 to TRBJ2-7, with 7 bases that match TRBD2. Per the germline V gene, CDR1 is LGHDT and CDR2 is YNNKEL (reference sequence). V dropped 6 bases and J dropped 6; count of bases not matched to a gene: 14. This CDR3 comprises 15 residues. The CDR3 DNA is TGTGCCAGCAGTCGGAAAGGCAGCGGGACCCGCGAGCAGTACTTC. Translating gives CASSRKGSGTREQYF.

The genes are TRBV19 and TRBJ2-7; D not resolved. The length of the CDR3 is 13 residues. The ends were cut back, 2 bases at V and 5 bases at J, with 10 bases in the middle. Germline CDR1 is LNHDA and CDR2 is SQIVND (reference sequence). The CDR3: CASSILDGDEQYF. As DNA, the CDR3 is TGTGCCAGTAGTATACTGGACGGAGACGAGCAGTACTTC.

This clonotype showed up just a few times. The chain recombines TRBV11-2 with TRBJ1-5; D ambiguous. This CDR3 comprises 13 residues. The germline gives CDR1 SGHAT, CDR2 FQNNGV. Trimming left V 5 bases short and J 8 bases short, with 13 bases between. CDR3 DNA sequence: TGTGCCAGCAGCCTAGGAGGTGGAAAGCCCCAGCATTTT. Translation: CASSLGGGKPQHF.

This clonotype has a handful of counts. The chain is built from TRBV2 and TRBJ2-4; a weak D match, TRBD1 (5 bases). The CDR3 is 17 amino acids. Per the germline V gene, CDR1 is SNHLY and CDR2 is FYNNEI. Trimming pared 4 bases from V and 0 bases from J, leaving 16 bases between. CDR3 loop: CASSADNFPLAKNIQYF. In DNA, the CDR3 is TGTGCCAGCAGTGCGGACAATTTCCCCCTAGCCAAAAACATTCAGTACTTC.

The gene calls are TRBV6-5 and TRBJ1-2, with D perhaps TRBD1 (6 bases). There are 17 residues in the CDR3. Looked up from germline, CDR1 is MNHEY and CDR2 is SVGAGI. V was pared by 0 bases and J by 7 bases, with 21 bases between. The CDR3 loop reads CASSYSIGTTNLGGYTF. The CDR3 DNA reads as TGTGCCAGCAGTTACTCGATAGGGACAACAAACCTCGGTGGCTACACCTTC.

Here the CDR3 reads CASSVDGVLNQPQHF. The CDR3 bases are TGTGCCAGCAGCGTAGACGGGGTCCTCAATCAGCCCCAGCATTTT. J is TRBJ1-5 and V is TRBV9; D remains unclear. The V end lost 0 bases, the J end lost 3 bases, and 10 bases lay between the germline ends. CDR3 length: 15 residues. The germline V gene encodes CDR1 SGDLS and CDR2 YYNGEE.

The CDR3 sequence: CSVVGDSYNEQFF. The CDR3 DNA is TGCAGCGTTGTTGGAGACAGCTACAATGAGCAGTTCTTC. The chain joins TRBV29-1 to TRBJ2-1, with a weak D call TRBD1 (5 bases). Trimming shortened V by 4 bases and J by 3 bases, and 10 bases separated the two germline ends. The CDR3 extends over 13 amino acids. In germline, CDR1 is SQVTM, CDR2 ANQGSEA.

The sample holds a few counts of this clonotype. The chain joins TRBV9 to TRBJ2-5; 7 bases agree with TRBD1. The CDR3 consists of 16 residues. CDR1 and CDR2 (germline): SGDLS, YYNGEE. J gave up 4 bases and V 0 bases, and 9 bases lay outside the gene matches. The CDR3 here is CASSVAGDRGGETQYF. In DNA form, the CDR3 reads TGTGCCAGCAGCGTAGCCGGGGACAGAGGTGGAGAGACCCAGTACTTC.

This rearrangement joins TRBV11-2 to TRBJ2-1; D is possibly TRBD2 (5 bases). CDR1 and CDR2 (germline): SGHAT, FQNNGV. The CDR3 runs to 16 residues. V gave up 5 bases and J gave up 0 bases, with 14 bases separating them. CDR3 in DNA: TGTGCCAGCAGCAACGTCGGGATGAGCTCCTACAATGAGCAGTTCTTC. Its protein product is CASSNVGMSSYNEQFF.

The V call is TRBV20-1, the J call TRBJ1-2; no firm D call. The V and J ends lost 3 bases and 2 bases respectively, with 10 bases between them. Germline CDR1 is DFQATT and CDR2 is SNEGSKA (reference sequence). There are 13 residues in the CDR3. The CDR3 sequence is CSARSQANYGYTF. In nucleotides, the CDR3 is TGCAGTGCTAGGTCTCAGGCCAACTATGGCTACACCTTC.

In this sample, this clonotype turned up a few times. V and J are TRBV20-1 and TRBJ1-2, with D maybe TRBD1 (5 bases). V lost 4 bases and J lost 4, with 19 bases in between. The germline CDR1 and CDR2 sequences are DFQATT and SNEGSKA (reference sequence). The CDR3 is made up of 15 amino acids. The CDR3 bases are TGCAGTGCTACTCCCGATCTTGACAGCACCTATGGCTACACCTTC. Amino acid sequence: CSATPDLDSTYGYTF.

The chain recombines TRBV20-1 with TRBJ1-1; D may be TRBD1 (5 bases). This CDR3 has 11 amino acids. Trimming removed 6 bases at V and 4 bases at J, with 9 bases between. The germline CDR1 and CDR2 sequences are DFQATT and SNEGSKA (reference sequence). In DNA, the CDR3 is TGCAGTGCGAGGACAAGCACTGAAGCTTTCTTT. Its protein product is CSARTSTEAFF.

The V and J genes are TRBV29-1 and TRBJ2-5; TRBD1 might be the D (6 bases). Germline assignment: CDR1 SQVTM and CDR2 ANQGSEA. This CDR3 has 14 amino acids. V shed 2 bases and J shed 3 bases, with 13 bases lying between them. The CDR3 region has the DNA TGCAGCGTTGAACCCAGGGGCGGTGAAGAGACCCAGTACTTC. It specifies CSVEPRGGEETQYF.

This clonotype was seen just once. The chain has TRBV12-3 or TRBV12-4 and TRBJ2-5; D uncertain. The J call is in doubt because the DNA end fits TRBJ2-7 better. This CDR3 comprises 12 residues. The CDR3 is CASTRRVYEQYF. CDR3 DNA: TGTGCCAGCACCCGTCGGGTTTACGAGCAGTACTTC.

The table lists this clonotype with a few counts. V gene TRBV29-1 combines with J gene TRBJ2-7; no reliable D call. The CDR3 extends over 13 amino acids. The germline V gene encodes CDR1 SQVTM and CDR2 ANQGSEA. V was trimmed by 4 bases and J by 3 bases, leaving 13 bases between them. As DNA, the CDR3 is TGCAGCGTTGTGACCGACAACCTCTACGAGCAGTACTTC. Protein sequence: CSVVTDNLYEQYF.

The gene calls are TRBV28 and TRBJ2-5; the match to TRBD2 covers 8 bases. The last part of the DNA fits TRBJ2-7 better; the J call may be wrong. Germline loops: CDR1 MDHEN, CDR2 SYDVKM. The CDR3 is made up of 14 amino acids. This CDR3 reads CASSLRLAPYEQYF. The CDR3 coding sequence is TGTGCCAGCAGTTTACGACTAGCGCCCTACGAGCAGTACTTC.

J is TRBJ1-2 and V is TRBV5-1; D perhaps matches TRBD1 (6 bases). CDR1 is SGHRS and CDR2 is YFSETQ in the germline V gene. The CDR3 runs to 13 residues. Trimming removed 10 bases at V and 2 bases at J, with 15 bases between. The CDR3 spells CAVRTGHNYGYTF. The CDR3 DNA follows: TGCGCCGTCCGGACGGGACACAACTATGGCTACACCTTC.

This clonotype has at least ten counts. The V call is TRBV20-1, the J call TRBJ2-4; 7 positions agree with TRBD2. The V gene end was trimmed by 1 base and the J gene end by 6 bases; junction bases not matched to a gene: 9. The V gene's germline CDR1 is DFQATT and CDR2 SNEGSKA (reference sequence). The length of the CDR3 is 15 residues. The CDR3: CSARGGTGTTNIQYF. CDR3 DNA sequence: TGCAGTGCTAGAGGGGGAACCGGGACTACAAACATTCAGTACTTC.

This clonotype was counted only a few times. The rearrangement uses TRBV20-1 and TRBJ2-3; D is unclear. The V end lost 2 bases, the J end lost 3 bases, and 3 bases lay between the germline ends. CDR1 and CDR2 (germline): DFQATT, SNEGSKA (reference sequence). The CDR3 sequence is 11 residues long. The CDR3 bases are TGCAGTGCTAGACCTACAGATACGCAGTATTTT. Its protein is CSARPTDTQYF.

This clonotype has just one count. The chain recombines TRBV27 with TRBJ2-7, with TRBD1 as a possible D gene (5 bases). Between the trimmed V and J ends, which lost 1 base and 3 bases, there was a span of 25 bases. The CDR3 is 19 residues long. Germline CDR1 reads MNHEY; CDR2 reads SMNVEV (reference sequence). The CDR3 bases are TGTGCCAGCAGTTTATTTCATCCAGGGTCGGTTCTTGGGTTCTACGAGCAGTACTTC. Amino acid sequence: CASSLFHPGSVLGFYEQYF.